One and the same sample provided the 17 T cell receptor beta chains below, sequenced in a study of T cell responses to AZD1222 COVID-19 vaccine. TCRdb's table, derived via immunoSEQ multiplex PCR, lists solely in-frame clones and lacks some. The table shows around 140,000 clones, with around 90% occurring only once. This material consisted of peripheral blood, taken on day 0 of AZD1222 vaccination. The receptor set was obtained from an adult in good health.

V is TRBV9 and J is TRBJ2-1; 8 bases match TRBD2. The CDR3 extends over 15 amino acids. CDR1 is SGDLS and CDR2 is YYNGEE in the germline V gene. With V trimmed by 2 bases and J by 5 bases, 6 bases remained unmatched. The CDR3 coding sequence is TGTGCCAGCAGCGTCCTAGCGGGTTTAAACAATGAGCAGTTCTTC. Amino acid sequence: CASSVLAGLNNEQFF.

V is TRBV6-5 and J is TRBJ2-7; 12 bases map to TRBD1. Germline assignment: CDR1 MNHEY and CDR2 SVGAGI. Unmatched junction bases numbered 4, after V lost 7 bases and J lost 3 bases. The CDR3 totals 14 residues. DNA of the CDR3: TGTGCCAGCACCCGGGACAGGGGGCTCTACGAGCAGTACTTC. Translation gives CASTRDRGLYEQYF.

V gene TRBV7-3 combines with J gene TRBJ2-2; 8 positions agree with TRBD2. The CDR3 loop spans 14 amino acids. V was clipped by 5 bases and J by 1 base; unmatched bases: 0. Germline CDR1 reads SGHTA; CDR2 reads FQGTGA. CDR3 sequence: CASSLAGNTGELFF. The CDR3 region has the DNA TGTGCCAGCAGCCTAGCGGGGAACACCGGGGAGCTGTTTTTT.

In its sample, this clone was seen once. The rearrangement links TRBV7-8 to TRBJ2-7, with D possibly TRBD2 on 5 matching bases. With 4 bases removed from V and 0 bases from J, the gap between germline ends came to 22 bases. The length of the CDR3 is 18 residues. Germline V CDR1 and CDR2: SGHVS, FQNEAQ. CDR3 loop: CASSSSSSVSRYSYEQYF. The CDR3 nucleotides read TGTGCCAGCAGCTCGAGTAGTAGCGTCAGCCGCTACTCCTACGAGCAGTACTTC.

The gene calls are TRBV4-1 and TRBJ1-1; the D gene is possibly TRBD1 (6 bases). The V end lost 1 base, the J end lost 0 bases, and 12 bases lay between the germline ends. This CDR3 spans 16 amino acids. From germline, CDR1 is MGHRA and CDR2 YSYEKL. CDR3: CASSQGVGGMNTEAFF. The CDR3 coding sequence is TGCGCCAGCAGCCAAGGGGTAGGGGGGATGAACACTGAAGCTTTCTTT.

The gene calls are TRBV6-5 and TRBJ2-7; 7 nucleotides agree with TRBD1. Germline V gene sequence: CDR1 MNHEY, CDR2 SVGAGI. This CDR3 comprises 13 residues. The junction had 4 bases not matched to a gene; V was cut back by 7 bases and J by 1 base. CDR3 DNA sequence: TGTGCCAGCATTGGGACAGCTTCCTACGAGCAGTACTTC. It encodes CASIGTASYEQYF.

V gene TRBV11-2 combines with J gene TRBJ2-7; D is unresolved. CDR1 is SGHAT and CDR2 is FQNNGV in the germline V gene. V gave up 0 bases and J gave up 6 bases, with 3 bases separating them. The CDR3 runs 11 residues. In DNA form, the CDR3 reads TGTGCCAGCAGCTTAGAGAGCGAGCAGTACTTC. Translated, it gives CASSLESEQYF.

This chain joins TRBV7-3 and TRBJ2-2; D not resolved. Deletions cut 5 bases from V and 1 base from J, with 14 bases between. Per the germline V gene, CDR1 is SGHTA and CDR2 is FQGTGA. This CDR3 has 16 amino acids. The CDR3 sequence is CASSLNGDLNTGELFF. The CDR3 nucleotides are TGTGCCAGCAGCCTAAACGGCGACTTGAACACCGGGGAGCTGTTTTTT.

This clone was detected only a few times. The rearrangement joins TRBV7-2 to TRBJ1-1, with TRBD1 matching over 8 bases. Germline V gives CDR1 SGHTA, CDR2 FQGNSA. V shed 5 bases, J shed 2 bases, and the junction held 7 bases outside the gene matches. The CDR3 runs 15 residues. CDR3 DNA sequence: TGTGCCAGCAGCACTAGGACAGGGAAAAACACTGAAGCTTTCTTT. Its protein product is CASSTRTGKNTEAFF. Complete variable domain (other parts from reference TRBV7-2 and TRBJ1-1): GAGVSQSPSNKVTEKGKDVELRCDPISGHTALYWYRQSLGQGLEFLIYFQGNSAPDKSGLPSDRFSAERTGGSVSTLTIQRTQQEDSAVYLCASSTRTGKNTEAFFGQGTRLTVV.

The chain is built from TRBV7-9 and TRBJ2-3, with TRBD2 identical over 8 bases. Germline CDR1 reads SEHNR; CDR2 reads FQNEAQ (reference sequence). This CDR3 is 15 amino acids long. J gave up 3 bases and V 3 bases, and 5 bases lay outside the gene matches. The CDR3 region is CASSFSGGGTDTQYF. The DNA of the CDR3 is TGTGCCAGCAGCTTCTCTGGCGGGGGGACAGATACGCAGTATTTT.

The CDR3 DNA is TGTGCCAGCTCACCAATGGCCAACACTGAAGCTTTCTTT. Amino acid sequence: CASSPMANTEAFF. This rearrangement joins TRBV18 to TRBJ1-1; D is unclear. Germline-derived CDR1 and CDR2 are KGHSH and LQKENI. There are 13 residues in the CDR3. The ends were cut back, 2 bases at V and 2 bases at J, with 6 bases in the middle.

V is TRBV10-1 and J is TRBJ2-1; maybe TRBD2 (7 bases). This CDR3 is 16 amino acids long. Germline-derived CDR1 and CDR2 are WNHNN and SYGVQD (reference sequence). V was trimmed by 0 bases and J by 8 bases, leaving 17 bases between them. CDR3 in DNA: TGCGCCAGCAGTGAGTCCGGGTGGGGGGGCTTGGATGAGCAGTTCTTC. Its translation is CASSESGWGGLDEQFF.

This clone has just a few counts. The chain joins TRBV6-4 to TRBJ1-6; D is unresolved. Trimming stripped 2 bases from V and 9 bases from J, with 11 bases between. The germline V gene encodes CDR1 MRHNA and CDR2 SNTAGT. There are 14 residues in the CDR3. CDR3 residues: CASSDDGESSPLHF. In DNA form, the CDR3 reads TGTGCCAGCAGTGACGACGGAGAAAGTTCACCCCTCCACTTT.

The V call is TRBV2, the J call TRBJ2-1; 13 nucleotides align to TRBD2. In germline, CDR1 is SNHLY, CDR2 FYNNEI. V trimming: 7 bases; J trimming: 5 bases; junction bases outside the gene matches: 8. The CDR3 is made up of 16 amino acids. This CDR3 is CASTSSGLAGDNEQFF. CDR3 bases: TGTGCCAGCACCTCTTCTGGACTAGCGGGAGACAATGAGCAGTTCTTC.

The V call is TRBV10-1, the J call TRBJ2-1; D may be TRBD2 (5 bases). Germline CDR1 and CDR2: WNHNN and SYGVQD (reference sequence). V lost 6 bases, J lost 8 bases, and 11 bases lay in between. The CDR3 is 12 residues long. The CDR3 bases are TGCGCCAGCAGCCCGACTATTTATGAGCAGTTCTTC. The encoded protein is CASSPTIYEQFF.

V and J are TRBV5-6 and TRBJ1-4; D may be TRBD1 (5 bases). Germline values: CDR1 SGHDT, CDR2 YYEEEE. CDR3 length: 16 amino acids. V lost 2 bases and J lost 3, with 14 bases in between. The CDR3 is CASSFQGLGANEKLFF. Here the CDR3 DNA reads TGTGCCAGCAGCTTCCAGGGATTGGGGGCTAATGAAAAACTGTTTTTT.

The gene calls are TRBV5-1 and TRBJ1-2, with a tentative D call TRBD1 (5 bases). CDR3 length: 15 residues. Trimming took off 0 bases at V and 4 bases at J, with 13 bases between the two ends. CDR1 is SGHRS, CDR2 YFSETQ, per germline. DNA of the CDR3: TGCGCCAGCAGCTTGGCCCCACAGGACCGCTATGGCTACACCTTC. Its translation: CASSLAPQDRYGYTF.